The clone carrying this T cell receptor beta chain has only a few counts. Its antigen is as yet unknown. It was through 5'RACE template switching that TCR cDNA was made, with a universal primer site and UMIs added. TCRdb processed the 5' RACE reads anew with MiXCR; each CDR3 protein has one entry. The table shows almost 600,000 distinct CDR3 sequences, with approximately 15% occurring only once. The CDR3 totals 14 residues. CDR1 and CDR2 (germline): SGHTA, FQGNSA. With 5 bases removed from V and 6 bases from J, the gap between germline ends came to 17 bases. The sample is drawn from a study of T cells after yellow fever vaccination. Study findings and constraints: In post-booster samples, most primary-vaccination clones reappeared (about 97% CD4, about 91% CD8).

This chain connects TRBV7-2 to TRBJ2-7; D perhaps matches TRBD2 (6 bases). This sequence originates from a man aged 25-45 years who received the YFV17D yellow fever vaccine. This sample comprised PBMCs, obtained on the day of the yellow fever booster vaccination. The CDR3, as DNA: TGTGCCAGCAGCCAAAGGGTAGGGAGGTTCGAGCAGTACTTC. Its translation is CASSQRVGRFEQYF.